These 14 T cell receptor beta chains were sequenced from one sample in a study of CD8+ T cells in alopecia areata. Extraction and reverse transcription of RNA yielded cDNA as the sequencing template. TCRdb's table, derived via immunoSEQ multiplex PCR, lists solely in-frame clones and lacks some. The sample has about 150,000 clones, about 60% seen once; the top ten hold about 4.4%. What was sequenced was CD4+ T cells sorted from blood. The receptors were gathered from a human donor in good health.

The chain employs TRBV4-1 and TRBJ2-3; TRBD1 is a possible D gene (7 bases). Germline-derived CDR1 and CDR2 are MGHRA and YSYEKL. V was clipped by 3 bases and J by 4 bases, with 14 bases between them. The CDR3 consists of 15 residues. CDR3 nucleotides: TGCGCCAGCAGCCATTGGACAGGAGGGCCAGATACGCAGTATTTT. This codes for CASSHWTGGPDTQYF.

This clone was counted a few times. The chain carries TRBV19 and TRBJ2-3; unclear D gene. Trimming pared 5 bases from V and 6 bases from J, leaving 9 bases between. Germline CDR1 and CDR2: LNHDA and SQIVND (reference sequence). The length of the CDR3 is 12 residues. In DNA form, the CDR3 reads TGTGCCAGTAGTTCTCGATCGGATACGCAGTATTTT. Its protein product is CASSSRSDTQYF.

The V gene is TRBV14, the J gene TRBJ2-5, with a possible D match to TRBD2 (6 bases). Trimming took off 5 bases at V and 0 bases at J, with 10 bases between the two ends. Per the germline V gene, CDR1 is SGHDN and CDR2 is FVKESK. This CDR3 has 14 residues. The chain's CDR3 is CASSSRDYQETQYF. The CDR3, as DNA: TGTGCCAGCAGCTCCCGGGACTACCAAGAGACCCAGTACTTC. Using reference TRBV14 and TRBJ2-5 for the parts outside the CDR3, the full variable domain is EAGVTQFPSHSVIEKGQTVTLRCDPISGHDNLYWYRRVMGKEIKFLLHFVKESKQDESGMPNNRFLAERTGGTYSTLKVQPAELEDSGVYFCASSSRDYQETQYFGPGTRLLVL.

The chain is built from TRBV28 and TRBJ2-3, with 12 bases that match TRBD2. This CDR3 region has 19 residues. Germline lookup yields CDR1 MDHEN and CDR2 SYDVKM. J was trimmed by 2 bases and V by 2 bases; bases with no gene match: 11. As DNA, the CDR3 is TGTGCCAGCAGTTTACCACTAGCGGGAGGCCCCTCAGACACAGATACGCAGTATTTT. Protein: CASSLPLAGGPSDTDTQYF.

The chain combines TRBV2 with TRBJ2-3; D remains unclear. The CDR3 consists of 12 residues. With 3 bases removed from V and 6 bases from J, the gap between germline ends came to 7 bases. Germline-derived CDR1 and CDR2 are SNHLY and FYNNEI. This chain's CDR3 is CASSETLDTQYF. The CDR3 coding sequence is TGTGCCAGCAGTGAGACATTGGATACGCAGTATTTT.

This clone showed up just once. The gene calls are TRBV9 and TRBJ2-7; unclear D gene. Per germline, CDR1 SGDLS and CDR2 YYNGEE. V lost 5 bases and J 6 bases, leaving 3 bases between the germline ends. The CDR3 has 9 residues. CDR3 sequence reads: CASRGEQYF. The CDR3 bases are TGTGCCAGCAGGGGCGAGCAGTACTTC.

The rearrangement joins TRBV28 to TRBJ1-5, with D unresolved. Germline loops: CDR1 MDHEN, CDR2 SYDVKM. The CDR3 has 14 residues. With 5 bases removed from V and 3 bases from J, the gap between germline ends came to 11 bases. The CDR3 DNA follows: TGTGCCAGCAGTCCTCCCCGAGACAATCAGCCCCAGCATTTT. Protein sequence: CASSPPRDNQPQHF.

DNA for the CDR3: TGTGCCAGCAGCGTAGAACAGGCGGGGGAGACCCAGTACTTC. This gives the protein CASSVEQAGETQYF. The rearrangement uses TRBV9 and TRBJ2-5; a possible D gene is TRBD2 (6 bases). Germline V gene sequence: CDR1 SGDLS, CDR2 YYNGEE. This CDR3 comprises 14 residues. Trimming took 0 bases from V and 5 from J, leaving 11 bases between them.

The genes are TRBV9 and TRBJ2-4, with TRBD2 matching 7 bases. Trimming cost V 4 bases and J 6 bases; bases outside gene matches: 7. The germline CDR1 and CDR2 sequences are SGDLS and YYNGEE. This CDR3 has 14 amino acids. For the CDR3, the DNA is TGTGCCAGCAGCCGAGGGGCTAGCGGAAACATTCAGTACTTC. This translates into CASSRGASGNIQYF.

The chain combines TRBV5-1 with TRBJ1-1; TRBD1 aligns across 8 bases. V lost 2 bases and J lost 3; bases outside the gene matches: 6. This CDR3 spans 15 amino acids. Germline V lookup: CDR1 SGHRS, CDR2 YFSETQ. This chain's CDR3 is CASSLRPGQDTEAFF. CDR3 bases: TGCGCCAGCAGCTTACGCCCGGGACAGGACACTGAAGCTTTCTTT.

This chain uses TRBV5-6 with TRBJ2-5; D is possibly TRBD1 (6 bases). V was trimmed by 3 bases and J by 5 bases, leaving 11 bases between them. This CDR3 is 13 amino acids long. In germline, CDR1 is SGHDT, CDR2 YYEEEE. CDR3 residues: CASSWDQGETQYF. CDR3 DNA sequence: TGTGCCAGCAGCTGGGACCAGGGGGAGACCCAGTACTTC.

The gene calls are TRBV30 and TRBJ1-2; D not resolved. V lost 1 base to trimming and J lost 6 bases, with 12 bases between them. The CDR3 has 13 amino acids. Germline CDR1 GTSNPN, CDR2 SVGIG (reference sequence). The CDR3 reads CAWSGQLTDGYTF. The CDR3 DNA sequence: TGTGCCTGGAGTGGCCAATTAACGGATGGCTACACCTTC.

This clone was counted only a few times. V gene TRBV5-4 combines with J gene TRBJ1-2, with a weak D call TRBD1 (5 bases). The CDR3 spans 15 residues. Germline V gene data show CDR1 as SGHNT and CDR2 as YYREEE (reference sequence). Trimming cost V 3 bases and J 8 bases, with 20 bases left between them. The CDR3 reads CASSSKTGTVRGYTF. In DNA form, the CDR3 reads TGTGCCAGCAGCTCGAAAACCGGGACTGTGAGAGGCTACACCTTC.

The V gene is TRBV5-1, the J gene TRBJ2-1; D tentatively reads TRBD1 or TRBD2 (6 bases each). From germline, CDR1 is SGHRS and CDR2 YFSETQ. V shed 4 bases and J shed 5 bases, with 13 bases lying between them. The CDR3 has 14 residues. The DNA of the CDR3 is TGCGCCAGCAGCAGGGGGGAGAGGAACAATGAGCAGTTCTTC. This sequence encodes CASSRGERNNEQFF.